Listed here are 23 T cell receptor delta chains from one sample, sequenced in a study of gamma-delta T cells after stem cell transplantation. TCRdb re-called clones from the RT-PCR reads using CATT. Of about 2,000 delta-chain clones in the sample, about 23% were seen once. Sequenced sample: gamma-delta T cells. The receptors shown here come from a human donor. It is not recorded whose cells these are; they may come from a transplant donor.

Relative to its sample, this clone is medium-sized (0.01 to 0.1%). This chain uses TRDV3 with TRDJ1; TRDD3 agrees at 8 bases. Looked up from germline, CDR1 is TVYSNPD and CDR2 is GDNSRS (reference sequence). This CDR3 region has 15 residues. V dropped 2 bases and J dropped 0; count of bases not matched to a gene: 8. CDR3 loop: CAFLLGVLYTDKLIF. In DNA form, the CDR3 reads TGTGCCTTTTTACTGGGGGTCCTGTACACCGATAAACTCATCTTT.

V usage is TRDV1 and J usage is TRDJ1; 10 nucleotides align to TRDD3. Germline loops: CDR1 TSWWSYY, CDR2 QGS. The CDR3 is 18 amino acids. V trimming: 2 bases; J trimming: 3 bases; junction bases outside the gene matches: 12. CDR3 sequence reads: CALGELHLGDNIADKLIF. CDR3 bases: TGTGCTCTTGGGGAATTACACCTGGGGGATAATATAGCCGATAAACTCATCTTT.

This clone has a handful of counts. This likely stems from a read error, as it lies one base from a far larger clone. The V and J genes are TRDV2 and TRDJ1; 10 bases are shared with TRDD3. Germline V lookup: CDR1 GEAIGNYY, CDR2 EKD. The CDR3 covers 16 residues. The CDR3 coding sequence is TGTGCCTGTGACACGCTAGGAGGGGGATACGTTGATAAACCCATCTTT. Protein: CACDTLGGGYVDKPIF.

By share of the sample, this clone is medium-sized. The chain is built from TRDV2 and TRDJ1; 8 bases are a match to TRDD3. CDR1 and CDR2 (germline): GEAIGNYY, EKD. The V segment lost 1 base and the J segment 5 bases; nucleotides outside the gene matches: 2. The CDR3 is 13 residues long. The CDR3 nucleotides are TGTGCCTGTGACACACTGGGGGGTGATAAACTCATCTTT. Translated: CACDTLGGDKLIF.

In regard to this clone: It differs at one base from a far larger clone, so likely a read error. Additional DNA sequences in this sample encode the identical CDR3. The J gene is TRDJ1, the V gene TRDV2, with TRDD3 as a possible D gene (6 bases). V was shortened by 3 bases and J by 0 bases, with 19 bases between the two germline ends. CDR3 length: 17 amino acids. The germline V gene encodes CDR1 GEAIGNYY and CDR2 EKD. CDR3 DNA: TGTGCCTGTGACTCGGTTGTGGGGGCCCAGTACACCGATAAACTCATCTTT. Its translation is CACDSVVGAQYTDKLIF.

To note about this clone: This probably arose from a read error, given a far larger clone one base away. The rearrangement joins TRDV2 to TRDJ1; D is unclear. V dropped 0 bases and J dropped 7 bases, with 14 bases sitting between them. Germline CDR1 reads GEAIGNYY; CDR2 reads EKD. The CDR3 is 14 residues long. The CDR3 here is CACDTLGNLGKLIF. The DNA for the CDR3 is TGTGCCTGTGACACCTTGGGTAACCTCGGTAAACTCATCTTT.

To note about this clone: A far larger clone is one base from this, pointing to a likely read error. The genes are TRDV2 and TRDJ1; D call uncertain. The V end lost 3 bases, the J end lost 3 bases, and 13 bases lay between the germline ends. There are 14 residues in the CDR3. The germline V gene encodes CDR1 GEAIGNYY and CDR2 EKD. The CDR3 loop is CACDYVRGADKLIF. CDR3 DNA sequence: TGTGCCTGTGACTATGTGCGGGGCGCCGATAAACTCATCTTT.

As for this clone: This may arise from a read error, as a much more abundant clone is one base away. At the DNA level, this CDR3 is encoded by other sequences in the same sample as well. V usage is TRDV2 and J usage is TRDJ1, with 7 bases that match TRDD3. This CDR3 contains 14 residues. Germline CDR1 reads GEAIGNYY; CDR2 reads EKD. After removal of 1 base from V and 3 bases from J, the junction contained 4 bases not matched to a gene. The CDR3, as DNA: TGTGCCTGTGACACTCTGGGGGCCCCCGATAAACTCATCTTT. Translating gives CACDTLGAPDKLIF.

A word on this clone: This sequence is one base from a far larger clone and is likely a read error. Other DNA sequences in the same sample also yield this CDR3. This sequence joins TRDV1 and TRDJ1, with 11 bases identical to TRDD3. The CDR3 covers 23 residues. The germline V gene has CDR1 TSWWSYY and CDR2 QGS. Trimming at V came to 3 bases and at J to 8 bases, leaving 32 bases not matched to a gene. The CDR3 protein is CALGEPLSEGLLLGDKTPKKLIF. Written as DNA, the CDR3 is TGTGCTCTTGGGGAGCCACTTTCCGAGGGATTGCTACTGGGGGATAAAACTCCGAAGAAACTCATCTTT.

This clone is deemed large. At one end, the junction sequence differs from germline, possibly due to a read error. The V call is TRDV2, the J call TRDJ1; 8 nucleotides align to TRDD3. The CDR3 sequence is 15 residues long. Germline V gene sequence: CDR1 GEAIGNYY, CDR2 EKD. The CDR3 reads CACDGISGIQGHFFF. In DNA, the CDR3 is TGTGCCTGTGACGGGATCTCGGGGATACAGGGCCATTTCTTCTTT.

This clone ranks as medium-sized. CDR3 nucleotides: TGTGCCTGTGACACTGTGGGGGTCGACCACACCGATAAACTCATCTTT. This sequence encodes CACDTVGVDHTDKLIF. The chain joins TRDV2 to TRDJ1; weak D call: TRDD3 (6 bases). Deletions cut 1 base from V and 0 bases from J, with 14 bases between. This CDR3 is built from 16 residues. The germline CDR1 and CDR2 sequences are GEAIGNYY and EKD.

J is TRDJ3 and V is TRDV2; 7 bases line up with TRDD3. The J segment lost 11 bases and the V segment lost 0 bases, leaving 9 bases of the junction unmatched. The CDR3 has 16 amino acids. The germline CDR1 and CDR2 sequences are GEAIGNYY and EKD. The CDR3 here is CACDTAGIGPSRQMFF. As DNA, the CDR3 is TGTGCCTGTGACACCGCGGGGATAGGCCCATCCCGACAGATGTTTTTC.

On this clone itself: This DNA translates differently at residue 4 from the TCRdb protein, which is that of a much larger clone; a read error is likely, and the protein shown is the DNA's own translation. J is TRDJ1 and V is TRDV2, with 10 bases lining up with TRDD3. This CDR3 is built from 17 residues. The J segment lost 0 bases and the V segment lost 5 bases, leaving 11 bases of the junction unmatched. The germline V gene has CDR1 GEAIGNYY and CDR2 EKD. The CDR3 is CACGTLGDASYTDKLIF. In DNA form, the CDR3 reads TGTGCCTGTGGCACACTGGGGGATGCTTCTTACACCGATAAACTCATCTTT.

This clone is categorized as medium-sized. CDR3 sequence: CACDTAGEPNTDKLIF. CDR3 DNA sequence: TGTGCCTGTGACACCGCTGGGGAGCCAAACACCGATAAACTCATCTTT. The chain joins TRDV2 to TRDJ1; the D gene is possibly TRDD3 (6 bases). Trimming shortened V by 0 bases and J by 0 bases, and 13 bases separated the two germline ends. This CDR3 contains 16 residues. Germline CDR1 is GEAIGNYY and CDR2 is EKD.

This clone is medium-sized by share. Other DNA variants within this sample encode the same CDR3. This chain connects TRDV2 to TRDJ1; 9 nucleotides match TRDD3. Trimming removed 1 base from V and 2 bases from J; junction bases left unmatched: 7. Germline V gives CDR1 GEAIGNYY, CDR2 EKD. This CDR3 has 16 residues. For the CDR3, the DNA is TGTGCCTGTGACACGCTGGGGGATTTGGTAACCGATAAACTCATCTTT. This sequence encodes CACDTLGDLVTDKLIF.

V usage is TRDV1 and J usage is TRDJ1; 10 bases map to TRDD3. CDR3 length: 20 amino acids. Germline V gene sequence: CDR1 TSWWSYY, CDR2 QGS. The V segment lost 2 bases and the J segment 11 bases; nucleotides outside the gene matches: 26. CDR3 in DNA: TGTGCTCTTGGGGAAAGTCCTTCCCCCCGTCGGTGGGGGATACTGGCCGCGCTCATCTTT. Its protein is CALGESPSPRRWGILAALIF.

For this clone: The likely explanation is a read error, given a far larger clone one base away. V usage is TRDV2 and J usage is TRDJ1, with D unclear. In germline, CDR1 is GEAIGNYY, CDR2 EKD. The CDR3 covers 18 residues. Trimming left V 0 bases short and J 0 bases short, with 19 bases between. The CDR3 nucleotides read TGTGCCTGTGACACCCTGCTGGCACCGAATTCATACACCGATAAACTCATCTTT. As protein: CACDTLLAPNSYTDKLIF.

The chain joins TRAV29/DV5 to TRDJ1; perhaps D is TRDD2 or TRDD3 (7 bases each). This CDR3 is built from 17 residues. With 1 base removed from V and 0 bases from J, the gap between germline ends came to 19 bases. Germline CDR1 NSMFDY, CDR2 ISSIKDK. The CDR3 DNA reads TGTGCAGCAAGCTACTTCCTAGCCGGGGGATACACCGATAAACTCATCTTT. Translating gives CAASYFLAGGYTDKLIF.

This clone is judged medium-sized. V gene TRDV2 combines with J gene TRDJ1, with D perhaps TRDD3 (5 bases). Trimming pared 0 bases from V and 0 bases from J, leaving 16 bases between. Germline V gene data show CDR1 as GEAIGNYY and CDR2 as EKD. The CDR3 sequence is 17 residues long. CDR3 protein: CACDTVGIRGYTDKLIF. In DNA form, the CDR3 reads TGTGCCTGTGACACCGTGGGTATACGTGGGTACACCGATAAACTCATCTTT.

Concerning this clone: A far larger clone is just one base off, so this is likely a read error. The same CDR3 can be traced to other DNA sequences in this sample. The chain links TRDV2 to TRDJ1; 8 bases map to TRDD3. The CDR3 sequence is 14 residues long. V lost 3 bases, J lost 8 bases, and 10 bases stayed unmatched. Germline-derived CDR1 and CDR2 are GEAIGNYY and EKD. The CDR3 sequence is CACDALTGGLKLIF. The CDR3 coding sequence is TGTGCCTGTGACGCTCTGACTGGGGGTCTAAAACTCATCTTT.

Worth noting for this clone: It differs at one base from a far larger clone, so likely a read error. Other DNA sequences in the sample encode the same CDR3. The chain employs TRDV2 and TRDJ1, with a weak D call TRDD3 (6 bases). This CDR3 region has 14 residues. CDR1 GEAIGNYY and CDR2 EKD come from the germline V gene. V lost 3 bases and J 10 bases, leaving 20 bases between the germline ends. DNA for the CDR3: TGTGCCTGTGACGCGATACTGGGAGATACAAGACTCATCTTT. Protein: CACDAILGDTRLIF.

This clone rates as medium-sized. The V and J genes are TRAV29/DV5 and TRDJ1; D ambiguous. CDR1 is NSMFDY and CDR2 is ISSIKDK in the germline V gene. This CDR3 is 12 amino acids long. Trimming left V 3 bases short and J 0 bases short, with 6 bases between. CDR3 region: CAAKANTDKLIF. CDR3 bases: TGTGCAGCAAAGGCAAACACCGATAAACTCATCTTT.

In regard to this clone: A far larger clone is one base from this, pointing to a likely read error. The same CDR3 arises from other DNA sequences in this sample as well. This sequence joins TRDV2 and TRDJ3; 8 bases fit TRDD3. This CDR3 comprises 19 residues. The germline gives CDR1 GEAIGNYY, CDR2 EKD. CDR3 residues: CACDTGGITPSWDTRQMFF. The CDR3 region has the DNA TGTGCCTGCGACACCGGGGGGATAACCCCCTCCTGGGACACCCGACAGATGTTTTTC.